The present T cell receptor (beta chain) was sequenced within a study of blood T cell repertoires in COVID-19 (dated by TCRdb to about 2020). At the level of the whole study: Samples covering the acute and convalescent phases of COVID-19 were provided by collaborators in the United States, Italy and Spain. Subjects who had been exposed to COVID-19, were actively infected with it, or had recovered from it provided the deeply sampled blood TCRbeta repertoires that made up the dataset. Nearly every sample came with metadata listing a de-identified subject ID, COVID-19 status, age in years and sex. The samples were drawn from two sources: the first 160 participants of the ongoing ImmuneRACE study, and about 1,300 subjects contributed by 6 global collaborators. Where available, HLA class I and class II types were taken from metadata supplied by the sample provider and were not determined by assay-based typing. The prospective study material was composed of cDNA or gDNA derived from T cells, B-cell-depleted T cells, or PBMCs. The repertoires were made available in a free public database intended to serve as a resource for research on the immune response to SARS-CoV-2.

TCRbeta CDR3 regions were amplified from genomic DNA using the immunoSEQ Assay, a bias-controlled multiplex PCR. The paper's processing steps were these. The number of nucleated cells in each sample was estimated from the amplification of reference gene primers within the assay. To quantify the absolute abundance of each unique TCRbeta CDR3 rearrangement, sequence reads were collapsed and filtered. Productive Simpson clonality was computed per sample as the square root of Simpson's diversity index over productive rearrangements. This immuneACCESS table, as held by TCRdb, lists in-frame sequences with V and J called but not all clones. Of the missing ones, under half trace to an unresolved V gene in checked studies; the others have no known cause. Clone size and V and J calls were adopted from that table, with D and trimming inferred from the DNA. In all, the sample holds 250,000 to 300,000 clones, and roughly 80% of those were seen once. The biggest ten clones account for over 4% of the sample.

Summary of the overall study and its limitations: Clinical and demographic metadata were provided uncurated, with the amount varying by source and participant.

Participants in the prospective study were aged about 18 to 100 years, lived in 20 to 25 United States geographic areas, and enrolled through a virtual design. In the prospective study, cohorts were assigned on the basis of participant-reported clinical history obtained from a screening survey and a study questionnaire. Exposed participants had been in contact, within 2 weeks of entering the study, with a person who had a PCR-confirmed or clinician-diagnosed case of COVID-19. Mobile phlebotomists in the prospective study collected whole blood, serum and a nasopharyngeal or oropharyngeal swab from every participant. Prospective study participants could optionally give additional blood draws and questionnaires over a roughly 2-month period. Before DNA extraction, prospective study blood samples were shipped either frozen or at room temperature. This clone appeared a few times. Its antigen is not yet known. Within one base of it there is no much larger clone, and no base qualities were kept.

Based on the germline V gene, the CDR1 and CDR2 sequences are SGHTA and FQGNSA. The CDR3 contains 19 residues, cysteine and phenylalanine counted. Only the CDR3 DNA is retained, 57 bases long and in frame from the first base. The V end loses 5 bases and the J end loses 0 bases, and a stretch of 26 bases separates them. This receptor was identified in a man between 35 and 55 years old who had been exposed to COVID-19. The sample taken for sequencing was PBMCs or T cells enriched from blood (not recorded which). This sequence uses TRBV7-2 and TRBJ2-7; the D region possibly corresponds to TRBD1 (7 bases align). The CDR3 protein: CASSEAGGWGRFSSYEQYF. Here is the DNA: TGTGCCAGCAGCGAGGCAGGGGGATGGGGGAGGTTCAGCTCCTACGAGCAGTACTTC. With the rest looked up from the reference TRBV7-2 and TRBJ2-7 genes rather than sequenced, the full variable domain is GAGVSQSPSNKVTEKGKDVELRCDPISGHTALYWYRQSLGQGLEFLIYFQGNSAPDKSGLPSDRFSAERTGGSVSTLTIQRTQQEDSAVYLCASSEAGGWGRFSSYEQYFGPGTRLTVT.